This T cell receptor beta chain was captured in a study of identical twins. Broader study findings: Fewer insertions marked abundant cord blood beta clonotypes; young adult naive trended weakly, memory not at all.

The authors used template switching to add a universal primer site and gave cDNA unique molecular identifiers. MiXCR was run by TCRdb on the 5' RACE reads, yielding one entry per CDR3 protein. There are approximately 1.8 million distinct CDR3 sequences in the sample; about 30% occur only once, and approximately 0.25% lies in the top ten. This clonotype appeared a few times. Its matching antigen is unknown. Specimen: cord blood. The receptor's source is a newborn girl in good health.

The chain's CDR3 is CASSPGTGVDQPQHF. The CDR3 nucleotides read TGTGCCAGCAGTCCCGGGACAGGGGTGGATCAGCCCCAGCATTTT. The chain couples TRBV7-9 to TRBJ1-5; 10 bases align to TRBD1. The V gene's germline CDR1 is SEHNR and CDR2 FQNEAQ (reference sequence). Trimming at V came to 6 bases and at J to 5 bases, leaving 7 bases not matched to a gene. The CDR3 covers 15 residues.